The 9 T cell receptor beta chains listed next were all sequenced from one sample in a study of cytomegalovirus exposure and HLA in healthy donors. The PCR was carried out with 60 Vbeta primers and 13 Jbeta primers. Generated by immunoSEQ multiplex PCR, the TCRdb table keeps only in-frame clones and is missing some. The sample has about 190,000 clones, 79% seen once. Material: PBMCs. Every receptor here comes from a woman under 30 in good health and CMV-seronegative.

The chain joins TRBV9 to TRBJ2-2, with D perhaps matching TRBD2 (5 bases). V lost 4 bases and J 3 bases, leaving 10 bases between the germline ends. Germline-derived CDR1 and CDR2 are SGDLS and YYNGEE. The CDR3 is made up of 14 amino acids. Written as DNA, the CDR3 is TGTGCCAGCAGCATTTATAGCGACACCGGGGAGCTGTTTTTT. Translating gives CASSIYSDTGELFF.

The chain combines TRBV6-4 with TRBJ2-1, with 11 bases identical to TRBD2. Germline V gene sequence: CDR1 MRHNA, CDR2 SNTAGT. V shed 0 bases and J 10 bases; nucleotides not matched to a gene: 8. This CDR3 region has 16 residues. CDR3 region: CASSDSGLAGGSEQFF. The CDR3 DNA sequence: TGTGCCAGCAGTGACTCGGGGCTAGCGGGGGGTAGCGAGCAGTTCTTC.

This rearrangement joins TRBV4-1 to TRBJ2-1, with a tentative D call TRBD1 (5 bases). V shed 5 bases and J shed 7 bases, with 12 bases lying between them. Germline-derived CDR1 and CDR2 are MGHRA and YSYEKL. The length of the CDR3 is 13 residues. For the CDR3, the DNA is TGCGCCAGCAGCTCCCGTTCAGGGAATGAGCAGTTCTTC. Amino acid sequence: CASSSRSGNEQFF.

V usage is TRBV29-1 and J usage is TRBJ1-2; D unresolved. The V end lost 2 bases, the J end lost 5 bases, and 15 bases lay between the germline ends. This CDR3 is 14 amino acids long. Germline V CDR1 and CDR2: SQVTM, ANQGSEA. The CDR3 DNA reads TGCAGCGTTGAATTGGAGGGCTTGGGATATGGCTACACCTTC. It is translated as CSVELEGLGYGYTF.

V usage is TRBV2 and J usage is TRBJ2-7, with 11 bases aligning to TRBD1. The CDR3 contains 14 residues. The germline gives CDR1 SNHLY, CDR2 FYNNEI. V gave up 5 bases and J gave up 6 bases; unmatched junction bases: 6. The CDR3 is CASSPGTGGGEQYF. The DNA of the CDR3 is TGTGCCAGCAGTCCCGGGACAGGGGGAGGCGAGCAGTACTTC.

V gene TRBV7-2 combines with J gene TRBJ1-1; a weak D match, TRBD1 (6 bases). The germline gives CDR1 SGHTA, CDR2 FQGNSA. This CDR3 is 14 amino acids long. Trimming removed 1 base at V and 6 bases at J, with 12 bases between. The CDR3 loop reads CASSLGPGGAEAFF. DNA of the CDR3: TGTGCCAGCAGCTTAGGCCCGGGGGGCGCTGAAGCTTTCTTT.

This clone was found a few times. The J gene is TRBJ2-5, the V gene TRBV6-6; TRBD1 aligns across 10 bases. Looked up from germline, CDR1 is MNHNY and CDR2 is SVGAGI (reference sequence). This CDR3 comprises 16 residues. Trimming cost V 6 bases and J 4 bases; bases outside gene matches: 11. CDR3 protein: CASRGQGSLGPETQYF. The CDR3 DNA sequence: TGTGCCAGCAGGGGACAGGGGAGTTTAGGCCCAGAGACCCAGTACTTC.

The chain has TRBV7-2 and TRBJ1-6, with D perhaps TRBD1 (6 bases). The CDR3 is 16 residues long. Between the trimmed V and J ends, which lost 5 bases and 5 bases, there was a span of 16 bases. Per germline, CDR1 SGHTA and CDR2 FQGNSA. The chain's CDR3 is CASSLRQAGNNSPLHF. The DNA for the CDR3 is TGTGCCAGCAGCCTCAGACAGGCTGGCAATAATTCACCCCTCCACTTT.

This clone showed up just once. The V and J genes are TRBV7-2 and TRBJ1-1; 7 bases match TRBD1. This CDR3 region has 12 residues. Germline values: CDR1 SGHTA, CDR2 FQGNSA. With V trimmed by 3 bases and J by 6 bases, 1 base remained unmatched. DNA for the CDR3: TGTGCCAGCAGCTTTCAGGGGGCTGAAGCTTTCTTT. This sequence encodes CASSFQGAEAFF.